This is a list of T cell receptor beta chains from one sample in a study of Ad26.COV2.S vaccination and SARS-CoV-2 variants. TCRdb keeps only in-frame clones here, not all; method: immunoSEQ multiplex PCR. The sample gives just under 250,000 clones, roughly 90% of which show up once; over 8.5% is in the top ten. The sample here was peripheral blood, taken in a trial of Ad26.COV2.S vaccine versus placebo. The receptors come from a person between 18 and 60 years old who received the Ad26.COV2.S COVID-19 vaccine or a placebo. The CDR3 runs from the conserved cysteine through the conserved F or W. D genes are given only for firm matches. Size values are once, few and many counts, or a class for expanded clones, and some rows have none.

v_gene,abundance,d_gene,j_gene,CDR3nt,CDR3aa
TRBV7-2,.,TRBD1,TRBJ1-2,TGTGCCAGCTGGGACAGGGGAATTTATGGCTACACCTTC,CASWDRGIYGYTF
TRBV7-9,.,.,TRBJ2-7,TGTGCCAGCAGCTACGGATTCGGGGGGCCAGGCGAGCAGTACTTC,CASSYGFGGPGEQYF
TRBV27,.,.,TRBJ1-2,TGTGCCAGCTCTTTCGGGGGATGGGCTAACTATGGCTACACCTTC,CASSFGGWANYGYTF
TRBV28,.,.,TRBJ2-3,TGTGCCAGCAGGGGGAATGATATGCAGGGACTGGATACGCAGTATTTT,CASRGNDMQGLDTQYF
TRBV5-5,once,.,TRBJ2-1,TGTGCCAGCAGCTTTTGGATCGACAATGAGCAGTTCTTC,CASSFWIDNEQFF
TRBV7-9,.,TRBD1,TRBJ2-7,TGTGCCAGCAGCTTCCGGGACAGGGCCTACGAGCAGTACTTC,CASSFRDRAYEQYF
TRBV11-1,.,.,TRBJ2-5,TGTGCCAGCAGCTCCAACCGGGGTGTCCAAGAGACCCAGTACTTC,CASSSNRGVQETQYF
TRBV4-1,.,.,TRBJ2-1,TGCGCCAGCAGCCAAGAAGAGGGCCCTAGCTCCTACAATGAGCAGTTCTTC,CASSQEEGPSSYNEQFF
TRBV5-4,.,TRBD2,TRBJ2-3,TGTGCCAGCAGCTTGGACGCGGGAGGCACAGATACGCAGTATTTT,CASSLDAGGTDTQYF
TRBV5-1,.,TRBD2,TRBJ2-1,TGCGCCAGCAGCTTGCAGACTAGCGGGAGGGCCGGTTTCTACAATGAGCAGTTCTTC,CASSLQTSGRAGFYNEQFF
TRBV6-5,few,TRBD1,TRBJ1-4,TGTGCCAGCAGCGGGGCCGGGACAGGGGATGAAAAACTGTTTTTT,CASSGAGTGDEKLFF
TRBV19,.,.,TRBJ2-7,TGTGCCAGTAGTATAGGAGAAGTCTACGAGCAGTACTTC,CASSIGEVYEQYF
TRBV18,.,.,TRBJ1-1,TGTGCCAGCTCACCACCCAACGGGGTAGGTCGAGCTTTCTTT,CASSPPNGVGRAFF
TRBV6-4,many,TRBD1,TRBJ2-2,TGTGCCAGCAGTGACTCGAAAGGGGCAGGGGGCCCCGGGGAGCTGTTTTTT,CASSDSKGAGGPGELFF
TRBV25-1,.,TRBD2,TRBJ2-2,TGTGCCAGCAGTGGGGCTAGCGGGACCACCGGGGAGCTGTTTTTT,CASSGASGTTGELFF
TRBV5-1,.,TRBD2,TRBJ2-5,TGCGCCAGCAGCTTAAGCGGGGGGGCCGGAGAGACCCAGTACTTC,CASSLSGGAGETQYF
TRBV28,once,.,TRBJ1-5,TGTGCCAGCAGTTTACAGGGGCGTCATCAGCCCCAGCATTTT,CASSLQGRHQPQHF
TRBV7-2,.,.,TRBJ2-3,TGTGCCAGCAGCGCTAGTTGGGTCCTCACAGATACGCAGTATTTT,CASSASWVLTDTQYF
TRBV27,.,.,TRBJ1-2,TGTGCCAGCAGTTTAAGGAACGGGGCGTCCTATGGCTACACCTTC,CASSLRNGASYGYTF
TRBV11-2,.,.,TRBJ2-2,TGTGCCAGCAGCTCCGATCCCGGGGAGCTGTTTTTT,CASSSDPGELFF
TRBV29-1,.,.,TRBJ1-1,TGCAGCGTTGCACGCGACCTGAACACTGAAGCTTTCTTT,CSVARDLNTEAFF
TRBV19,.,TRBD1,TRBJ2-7,TGTGCCAGTAGTCCGTGGACAGGTCGCTCCTACGAGCAGTACTTC,CASSPWTGRSYEQYF
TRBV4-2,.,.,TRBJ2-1,TGTGCCAGCAGCCAAGTCGGTGGGGGCTCCTACAATGAGCAGTTCTTC,CASSQVGGGSYNEQFF
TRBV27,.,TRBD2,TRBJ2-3,TGTGCCAGCAGTTCCAGCGGGAGACACACAGATACGCAGTATTTT,CASSSSGRHTDTQYF
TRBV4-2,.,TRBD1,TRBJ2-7,TGTGCCAGCAGCCAAGATCGAAGGACAGGGGGTTACGAGCAGTACTTC,CASSQDRRTGGYEQYF
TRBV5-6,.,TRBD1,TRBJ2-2,TGTGCCAGCAGCCCCGGGACAGCCTCGAACACCGGGGAGCTGTTTTTT,CASSPGTASNTGELFF
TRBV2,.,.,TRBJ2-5,TGTGCCAGCAGTGAATGGGGGGGCCTGCAAGAGACCCAGTACTTC,CASSEWGGLQETQYF
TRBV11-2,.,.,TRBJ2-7,TGTGCCAGCAGCCGAGAAGGGACTCGAAGCTCCTACGAGCAGTACTTC,CASSREGTRSSYEQYF
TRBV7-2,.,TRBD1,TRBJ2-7,TGTGCCAGCAGCTTAGATCTTACAGGGGTCGACTCCTACGAGCAGTACTTC,CASSLDLTGVDSYEQYF
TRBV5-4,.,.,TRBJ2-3,TGTGCCAGCAGCCCTTTCGAGGGAGTACTCGCAGATACGCAGTATTTT,CASSPFEGVLADTQYF
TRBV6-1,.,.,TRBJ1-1,TGTGCCAGCAGTGAGAACAGTCTTCTGAACACTGAAGCTTTCTTT,CASSENSLLNTEAFF
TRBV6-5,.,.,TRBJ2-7,TGTGCCAGCAGCCCGGGGTTTGAGAAGCAGTACTTC,CASSPGFEKQYF
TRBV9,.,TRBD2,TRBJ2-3,TGTGCCAGCAGCGTAAAGCCTAGCGGGACGGATACGCAGTATTTT,CASSVKPSGTDTQYF
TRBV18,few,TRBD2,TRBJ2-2,TGTGCCAGCTCACTAACTCCCGGGACTAGCGGCCACACCGGGGAGCTGTTTTTT,CASSLTPGTSGHTGELFF
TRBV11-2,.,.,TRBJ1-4,TGTGCCAGCAGCTTAGATTTCGGGCTCCTAGAGAGTGAAAAACTGTTTTTT,CASSLDFGLLESEKLFF
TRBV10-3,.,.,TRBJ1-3,TGTGCCATCAGGTCGGGGGTGATCTCTGGAAACACCATATATTTT,CAIRSGVISGNTIYF
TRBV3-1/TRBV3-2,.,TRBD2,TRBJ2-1,TGTGCCAGCAGCCAAGGGTCTAGCGGGGCCTACAATGAGCAGTTCTTC,CASSQGSSGAYNEQFF
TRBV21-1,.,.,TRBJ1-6,TGTGCCAGGAGGACAGGGGGCGGCCGCGGAGCCCTCCACTTT,CARRTGGGRGALHF
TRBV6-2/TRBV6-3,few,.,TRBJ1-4,TGTGCCAGCAGCTCACCGGGTCGGGGCATTTCTGAAAAACTGTTTTTT,CASSSPGRGISEKLFF